This T cell receptor beta chain derives from a study of cytomegalovirus exposure and HLA in healthy donors. Study findings and constraints: Donors were assumed by presence/absence analyses to have roughly uniform sequencing depth. An analysis done earlier found most TCR beta V segments productive about 90% or about 30% of the time. Cytomegalovirus-associated status was assigned to about 170 TCR beta chains.

Samples came from healthy bone marrow donors. As concerns this clone: What it binds is not known.

The PCR ran on 60 Vbeta and 13 Jbeta primers. Sequencing was performed with immunoSEQ multiplex PCR; in TCRdb, only in-frame clones are kept and a portion is missing. This table holds 150,000 to 200,000 clones, roughly four fifths found once. There are 16 residues in the CDR3. The trim removed 6 bases at V and 2 bases at J, leaving 9 bases unmatched. Germline assignment: CDR1 SEHNR and CDR2 FQNEAQ (reference sequence). This chain links TRBV7-9 with TRBJ1-3; 8 nucleotides agree with TRBD1. This clonotype was obtained from a girl between 5 and 17 years old in good health and CMV-seropositive. The sequencing input was PBMCs. The CDR3 nucleotides are TGTGCCAGCAGGGACAGGGCGCCCTTCGCTGGAAACACCATATATTTT. Translating it yields CASRDRAPFAGNTIYF.